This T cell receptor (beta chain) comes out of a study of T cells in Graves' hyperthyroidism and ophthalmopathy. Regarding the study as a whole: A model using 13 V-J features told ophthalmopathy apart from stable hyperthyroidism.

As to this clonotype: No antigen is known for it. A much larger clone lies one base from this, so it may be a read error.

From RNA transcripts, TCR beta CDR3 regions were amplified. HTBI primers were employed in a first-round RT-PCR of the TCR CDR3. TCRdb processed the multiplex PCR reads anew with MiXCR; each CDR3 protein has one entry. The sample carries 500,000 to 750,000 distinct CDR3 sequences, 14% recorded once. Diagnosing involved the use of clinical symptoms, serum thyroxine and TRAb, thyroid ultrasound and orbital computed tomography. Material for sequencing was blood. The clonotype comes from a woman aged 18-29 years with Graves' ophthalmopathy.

CDR3 in amino acids: CASSMVSGGHQPQHF. As DNA, the CDR3 is TGTGCCAGTAGTATGGTTTCAGGGGGACATCAGCCCCAGCATTTT. The V and J genes are TRBV19 and TRBJ1-5; 7 bases map to TRBD1. The CDR3 is 15 residues long. Germline trimming cut 3 bases from V and 5 bases from J; bases unmatched to any gene: 7. The germline V gene has CDR1 LNHDA and CDR2 SQIVND (reference sequence).